This T cell receptor (beta chain) came from a study of Ad26.COV2.S vaccination and SARS-CoV-2 variants. Method: immunoSEQ multiplex PCR; TCRdb's copy keeps in-frame clones and lacks some. The sample consists of 85,000 to 95,000 clones, roughly 85% of them appearing once. As for this clone: The antigen remains unidentified.

V dropped 2 bases and J dropped 5 bases, with 10 bases sitting between them. Germline V gene sequence: CDR1 SGHDT, CDR2 YYEEEE. This CDR3 is built from 13 residues. Overall study results and limits: Among vaccine recipients, spike-specific TCR breadth exceeded that of placebo recipients.

The sequencing here drew on peripheral blood, taken after recovery from COVID-19. The chain employs TRBV5-6 and TRBJ1-1; the D is unclear. The receptor's source is a human donor who had recovered from COVID-19. The CDR3 protein is CASSLFRDTEAFF. CDR3 nucleotide sequence: TGTGCCAGCAGCTTATTTAGGGATACTGAAGCTTTCTTT.